These 9 T cell receptor beta chains came from one sample sequenced in a study of Graves' ophthalmopathy and Graves' hyperthyroidism. Amplification targeted the TCR beta CDR3 regions, with RNA transcripts as the source material. First-round RT-PCR relied on HTBI primers, and a second-round multiplex PCR came next. TCRdb reprocessed the multiplex PCR reads via MiXCR and lists one record per CDR3 protein. The sample has about 480,000 distinct CDR3 sequences; approximately 14% are singletons. The sequencing input was blood. The origin of the receptors is a woman aged 25 to 45 with Graves' ophthalmopathy.

The table lists this clonotype with many counts. The chain combines TRBV30 with TRBJ1-1, with a weak D call TRBD1 (6 bases). The CDR3 spans 13 residues. Looked up from germline, CDR1 is GTSNPN and CDR2 is SVGIG (reference sequence). CDR3 sequence: CALAGGRNTEAFF. CDR3 DNA sequence: TGTGCATTGGCGGGGGGCCGGAACACTGAAGCTTTCTTT.

The gene calls are TRBV11-2 and TRBJ1-2; 8 bases fit TRBD1. With V trimmed by 2 bases and J by 6 bases, 11 bases remained unmatched. CDR1 is SGHAT, CDR2 FQNNGV, per germline. This CDR3 spans 16 amino acids. The CDR3 is CASSLSGVRGLDGYTF. CDR3 coding DNA: TGTGCCAGCAGCTTATCTGGGGTCAGGGGGCTTGATGGCTACACCTTC.

There are many counts of this clonotype. The V gene is TRBV12-3 or TRBV12-4, the J gene TRBJ1-2; D unclear. The CDR3 extends over 13 amino acids. Trimming took off 7 bases at V and 8 bases at J, with 17 bases between the two ends. In nucleotides, the CDR3 is TGTGCCAGCACCCTAGCCGGGTTCTGGGGCTACACCTTC. As protein: CASTLAGFWGYTF.

In its sample, this clonotype was seen many times. This sequence joins TRBV9 and TRBJ2-5, with TRBD1 as a possible D gene (5 bases). Germline values: CDR1 SGDLS, CDR2 YYNGEE. The V end was cut by 2 bases, the J end by 2 bases, with 10 bases between. The CDR3 is made up of 14 amino acids. The CDR3 protein is CASSVSSGQETQYF. The CDR3 nucleotides are TGTGCCAGCAGCGTCTCATCAGGGCAAGAGACCCAGTACTTC.

At least ten counts were recorded for this clonotype. The chain carries TRBV25-1 and TRBJ1-1; D may be TRBD1 (5 bases). Trimming took 4 bases from V and 0 from J, leaving 9 bases between them. CDR3 length: 14 residues. In germline, CDR1 is MGHDK, CDR2 SYGVNS. The CDR3 sequence is CASSGGRLNTEAFF. CDR3 nucleotide sequence: TGTGCCAGCAGTGGGGGACGGTTGAACACTGAAGCTTTCTTT.

On this clonotype: A single base separates this from a much larger clone, so it may be a read error. The chain has TRBV27 and TRBJ2-7; D remains unclear. The germline V gene encodes CDR1 MNHEY and CDR2 SMNVEV (reference sequence). The CDR3 runs 13 residues. The DNA of the CDR3 is TGTGCCAGCGGTTTATCGATGGTCTACGAGCAGTACTTC. It is translated as CASGLSMVYEQYF.

Notes on this clonotype: A clone one base away is much larger, so this may be a read error. Without the conserved terminal phenylalanine or tryptophan, this CDR3 likely stems from a read error. This sequence joins TRBV4-1 and TRBJ2-7; D is perhaps TRBD1 (6 bases). The CDR3 runs 14 residues. In germline, CDR1 is MGHRA, CDR2 YSYEKL. V lost 3 bases and J lost 2, with 11 bases in between. The CDR3 region has the DNA TGCGCCAGCAGCCAGGAAACAGGGACCTACGAGCAGTACTAC. Its protein product is CASSQETGTYEQYY.

In this sample, this clonotype turned up many times. The rearrangement joins TRBV28 to TRBJ1-1, with D perhaps matching TRBD1 (5 bases). This CDR3 has 11 amino acids. Per the germline V gene, CDR1 is MDHEN and CDR2 is SYDVKM. Between the trimmed V and J ends, which lost 6 bases and 5 bases, there was a span of 7 bases. The CDR3 DNA reads as TGTGCCAGCAGGGGACTAACTGAAGCTTTCTTT. Amino acids: CASRGLTEAFF.

This clonotype was counted a few times. CDR3 sequence reads: CAPKANYGYTF. CDR3 nucleotides: TGTGCTCCGAAGGCTAACTATGGCTACACCTTC. This chain joins TRBV25-1 and TRBJ1-2; D ambiguous. This CDR3 is 11 amino acids long. Germline V gene lookup returns CDR1 MGHDK and CDR2 SYGVNS.